This T cell receptor (beta chain) was captured by sequencing in a study of OX40 agonist ivuxolimab in advanced cancers. Concerning this clone: The CDR3 ends on some other residue instead of the conserved phenylalanine or tryptophan, so this is likely a read error.

TCRdb's copy holds only in-frame clones and misses some; the assay was immunoSEQ multiplex PCR. The profile shows under 45,000 clones, approximately 80% of them singletons. The CDR3 totals 13 residues. Germline V CDR1 and CDR2: SGHTA, FQGTGA. The ends were cut back, 0 bases at V and 1 base at J, with 3 bases in the middle. The sample here was CD4+ or CD8+ T cells sorted from blood, taken in a trial of the OX40 agonist ivuxolimab. The V gene is TRBV7-3, the J gene TRBJ1-1; D gene uncertain. The sequence was collected from an adult with an advanced solid tumor such as melanoma, head and neck, liver or kidney cancer. CDR3 nucleotides: TGTGCCAGCAGCTTAACTACGAACACTGAAGCTTTCGTT. This gives the protein CASSLTTNTEAFV.